The clone carrying this TCR beta chain was recorded many times. The data are from a study of immune heterogeneity within non-small cell lung tumors. A first 10-cycle multiplex round used 32 V-gene and 13 J-gene primers on TCR beta CDR3. TCRdb passed the multiplex PCR reads through MiXCR, listing each CDR3 protein once. The table shows about 10,000 distinct CDR3 sequences, with less than 20% occurring only once. Template material comprised bulk tumor genomic DNA at roughly 600 ng per sample. Every primary tumor yielded several biopsies, spaced far apart, that were taken during surgery. Undergoing curative surgery were patients whose non-small cell lung cancer was untreated and newly diagnosed. This CDR3 spans 11 amino acids. Trimming cost V 3 bases and J 13 bases, with 12 bases left between them. Germline CDR1 reads MDHEN; CDR2 reads SYDVKM.

The sequenced material came from lung tumor tissue. The V and J genes are TRBV28 and TRBJ2-5; D assignment may be TRBD1 or TRBD2 (5 bases each). This receptor was obtained from a man aged 35 to 55 with non-small cell lung cancer. CDR3 sequence (DNA): TGTGCCAGCAGTTTCGGGGCAGTCCCGTACTTC. Amino acid sequence: CASSFGAVPYF.